This note documents a single TCR beta chain sequence. Data came from immunoSEQ multiplex PCR; TCRdb stores just in-frame clones and leaves some out. This table has 72,000 or so clones, 75% to 90% appearing once. This entry is derived from a study of OX40 agonist ivuxolimab in advanced cancers. The material sequenced was CD4+ or CD8+ T cells sorted from blood, taken in a trial of the OX40 agonist ivuxolimab. This sequence originates from an adult with an advanced solid tumor such as melanoma, head and neck, liver or kidney cancer.

DNA of the CDR3: TGTGCCAGGGGGCGGGGGGAGGAGGAGACCCAGTACTTC. Protein product: CARGRGEEETQYF. The gene calls are TRBV2 and TRBJ2-5; 8 bases line up with TRBD2. The CDR3 loop spans 13 amino acids. Trimming took 9 bases from V and 5 from J; bases not matched to a gene: 8. The germline gives CDR1 SNHLY, CDR2 FYNNEI.